This TCR beta chain originates from a study of blood T cells in healthy people across ages. The CDR3 totals 14 residues. Trimming shortened V by 1 base and J by 2 bases, and 7 bases separated the two germline ends. CDR1 and CDR2 from the germline V gene are SGHAT and FQDESV (reference sequence). Combining a sample-barcoded 5' primer with a J-beta primer mix, a second PCR ran for 7 to 11 cycles. Every cDNA molecule bore a tag from a template-switch adaptor containing 12 random nucleotides. One entry per CDR3 protein results from TCRdb running MiXCR on the 5' RACE reads. The repertoire holds 1.5 million to 2 million distinct CDR3 sequences, with approximately 50% as singletons. This clonotype showed up just a few times.

This chain uses TRBV11-1 with TRBJ2-3; D is undetermined. Source material: blood. This receptor was identified in a woman aged 40 to 49 in good health. CDR3 nucleotide sequence: TGTGCCAGCAGCTTAGATGGGCCCACAGATACGCAGTATTTT. Translation gives CASSLDGPTDTQYF.